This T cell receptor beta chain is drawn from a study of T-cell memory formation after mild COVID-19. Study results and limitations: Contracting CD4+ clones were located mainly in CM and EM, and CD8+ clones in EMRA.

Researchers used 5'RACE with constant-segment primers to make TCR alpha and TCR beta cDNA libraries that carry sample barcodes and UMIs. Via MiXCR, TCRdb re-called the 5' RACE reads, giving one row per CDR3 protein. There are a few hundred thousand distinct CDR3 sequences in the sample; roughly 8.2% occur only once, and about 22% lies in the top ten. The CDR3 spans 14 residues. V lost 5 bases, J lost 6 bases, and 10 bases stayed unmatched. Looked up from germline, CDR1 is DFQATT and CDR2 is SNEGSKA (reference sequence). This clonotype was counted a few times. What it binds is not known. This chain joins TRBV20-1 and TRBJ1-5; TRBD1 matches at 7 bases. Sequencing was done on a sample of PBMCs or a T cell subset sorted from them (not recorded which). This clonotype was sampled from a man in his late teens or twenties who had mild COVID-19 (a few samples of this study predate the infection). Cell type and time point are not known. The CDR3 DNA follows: TGCAGTGCTCTACAGGGGAGGGGGTTTCAGCCCCAGCATTTT. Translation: CSALQGRGFQPQHF.